This T cell receptor beta chain was sequenced for a study of T cell repertoires in cytomegalovirus infection (dated by TCRdb to the late 2010s). Background for the entire study: Recently identified HLA-C-restricted CMV epitopes, whose presentation resists viral immunomodulation, were targeted by peptide stimulations together with well-studied HLA-B-restricted epitopes. Donor HLA type was relevant to the analysis, because carriage of CMV infection together with the matching HLA type was indicated by public TCR beta signatures.

Summary of the overall study and its limitations: The ex vivo response was dominated by HLA-C-restricted CMV-specific TCR beta clonotypes, and the single most frequent clonotype in two of eight donors was supplied by these HLA-C-restricted clonotypes. In both this cohort and an independent roughly 400-donor cohort, the cumulative frequency of public TCR beta family members distinguished carriers of CMV infection plus the relevant HLA type.

The CDR3 runs 15 amino acids, cysteine and phenylalanine included. Solely the CDR3 DNA is kept, with 45 bases framed from the first base. The germline V and J ends show losses of 0 bases and 10 bases respectively, and no gene match explains 6 bases of the junction. CDR1 is given as SGHRS and CDR2 as YFSETQ, both from the germline V gene. Concerning this clonotype: The target of this receptor is not known. No base quality values were provided; no much bigger clone lies one nucleotide off.

Sequencing used an Illumina HiSeq 1500. The raw public data were reprocessed by TCRdb itself: fastp quality trimming at Q25, MiXCR clonotype calling, in-frame beta chains only. Records with the same CDR3 protein are collapsed into one entry carrying the most frequent genes and DNA. In this sample the table shows approximately 770,000 distinct CDR3 sequences, 25% to 30% of which occur a single time. The ten biggest clones cover around 13% of the sample. The treatment or condition label, as the study defines it: in vitro stimulation with specific CMV peptide epitopes to enrich CMV-specific T cells. The sequence derives from a human donor in good health (CMV status not recorded). Some clones in this sample may be carry-over from other donors' samples. Recombination connected TRBV5-1 to TRBJ1-6; TRBD1 lines up with 8 middle nucleotides. Specimen: cultured CD8+ T cells from PBMCs, collected from culture after CMV antigen stimulation. The bases read TGCGCCAGCAGCTTGGGACAGGGGTTAGGATCACCCCTCCACTTT. The translation is CASSLGQGLGSPLHF.